This T cell receptor (beta chain) emerged from a study of T cell clonality in common variable immunodeficiency (dated by TCRdb to about 2015). Both CVID patients and healthy controls were predominantly of Caucasian heritage. Heparinized peripheral whole blood samples of about 4.5 to 9 ml were obtained from each donor. Genomic DNA from adults with common variable immune deficiency (CVID) and from healthy adult controls was used for sequencing of TCRbeta CDR3 repertoires. The control group was made up of 22 healthy adult volunteers (about 10 male and roughly twelve female) whose ages ranged from about 20 to 66 years, with a mean age of roughly 33. Diluted blood was subjected to density centrifugation over Hypaque 1077 or Ficoll-Paque for isolation of peripheral blood mononuclear cells. Genomic DNA was obtained from unsorted mononuclear cells through either Qiagen column purification or a centrifugation-based method.

The CDR3 contains 10 residues, cysteine and phenylalanine counted. Only the CDR3 bases that were read are kept: 21 of them, in frame from base 1. Reading the germline V gene (reference sequence) gives CDR1 SEHNR and CDR2 FQNEAQ. CVID samples and control samples contributed equivalent amounts of genomic DNA as sequencing input. For every sample, a 60 bp segment covering the rearranged TCRbeta CDR3 region was amplified and then sequenced. The immunoSEQ assay, a bias-corrected multiplex PCR with high-throughput sequencing, was employed for TCRbeta amplification. Processing in the source paper ran as follows. Each unique nucleotide sequence was treated as a clone and annotated with V, D and J genes, copy number and frequency. Sequences were labeled productive if in frame, and non-productive if out of frame or containing stop codons. Clonality was calculated from Shannon's entropy as previously described. The predicted amino acid sequences of productive clones were used to derive mean CDR3 Kyte-Doolittle hydropathy. Hierarchical clustering of scaled V gene usage was performed with the R hclust function using Manhattan distance and complete linkage. Sharing of clones by CDR3 amino acid sequence was evaluated by resampling 12 repertoires per group over 100 rounds. Repertoires were searched for fewer than 85 published EBV-specific and 200 to 300 published CMV-specific TCRbeta sequences. Analysis left out a couple of CVID samples that produced under 10,000 sequences, so approximately 40 CVID repertoires remained. Sourced from immuneACCESS, this table was stored by TCRdb with only in-frame sequences that have V and J called. A share of the clones is absent; for the studies checked, an unresolved V gene accounts for under half, and the remainder has no known explanation. V, J and clone size are taken as reported in that table, and D and trimming were inferred from the DNA itself. The table records approximately 64,000 clones for this sample, and not one of them appears only once. 1.7% of the sample is held by the ten biggest clonotypes.

Beyond this particular receptor, the publication reports: According to the authors, figuring out what caused the increased clonality in CVID would require sequencing the repertoires of T cell subpopulations. TCRbeta clonality was higher in CVID subjects than in healthy controls (t-test p = 0.018), and the increase was most characteristic of about a third of subjects. Even though DNA input was equal, the average per sample came to 65,000 to 100,000 unique sequences for controls compared with approximately 29,000 for CVID samples. Correlations of repertoire features with clinical complications were constrained by heterogeneity among patients within the CVID cohort. CVID TCRbeta sequences reportedly showed fewer deletions and N-nucleotide insertions and lacked highly modified clones with 13 or more V deletions. Fewer TCRbeta clones were shared among CVID subjects than among healthy controls (p < 0.0001).

There are many counts of this clone. Its binding antigen is unknown. Coverage ceases 3 residues before the CDR3 finishes, and the germline J gene fills in the end. The V and J genes are TRBV7-9 and TRBJ1-2; tentative D gene TRBD1, with 5 bases matching. Sequences were obtained from peripheral blood mononuclear cells. This sequence was found in a person aged 18 to 75 in good health. CDR3 DNA, as far as it was read: TGTGCCCAGGGCCAGAGCGGC. It is translated as CAQGQSG. The CDR3 as a whole reads CAQGQSGYTF. The variable domain in full, with residues beyond the CDR3 obtained from the reference TRBV7-9 and TRBJ1-2 genes, is DTGVSQNPRHKITKRGQNVTFRCDPISEHNRLYWYRQTLGQGPEFLTYFQNEAQLEKSRLLSDRFSAERPKGSFSTLEIQRTEQGDSAMYLCAQGQSGYTFGSGTRLTVV.